This TCR beta chain was profiled in a study of T cell changes during pregnancy in multiple sclerosis. TCRdb keeps only in-frame clones here, not all; method: immunoSEQ multiplex PCR. This table holds around 35,000 clones, roughly 92% found once. Trimming stripped 2 bases from V and 7 bases from J, with 8 bases between. The germline CDR1 and CDR2 sequences are MNHNS and SASEGT. There are 13 residues in the CDR3. The sample comprised PBMCs (not recorded whether the cells were cultured). V usage is TRBV6-1 and J usage is TRBJ2-2, with D unresolved. This sequence originates from a female donor with multiple sclerosis, enrolled in a pregnancy study. CDR3 loop: CASSEREHGELFF. The CDR3 DNA sequence: TGTGCCAGCAGTGAAAGGGAACACGGGGAGCTGTTTTTT.